This TCR beta chain is from a study of T cell responses to AZD1222 COVID-19 vaccine (dated by TCRdb to the early 2020s). Regarding the complete study: AZD1222 recipients whose second dose came at about 4 weeks and those whose second dose came at about 12 weeks were combined into one group, since spike-specific TCR depth and breadth did not differ between the two schedules. Trial participants were enrolled by age into 18-55, 56-69 and 70-plus year subgroups, with approximately 150, 28 and 58 TCR-sequenced participants respectively. TCR sequencing covered roughly 230 trial participants: 200 to 220 given two doses of AZD1222 and 26 given two doses of MenACWY control vaccine.

As for this clone: This clone's antigen is unknown. Base qualities are not provided; no much larger clone lies one nucleotide away.

General conclusions and limits of the study: Because no day 14 peak-response samples were available, the repertoires could be characterized only after the peak T cell response. In the small 56-69-year group, the increase in depth fell short of significance, most likely because of low power. Conclusions about previously exposed vaccinees are limited, since just a handful of AZD1222 recipients were seropositive for SARS-CoV-2 at baseline. Participants were mostly white British and included more females than males, and it was suggested by the authors that clonal diversity may have been underestimated. Reportedly, almost half of the unique spike-specific TCRs recognized epitopes lying outside the regions that are mutated in the B.1.351 and B.1.1.7 variants. A significant rise in spike-specific TCR breadth and depth was observed after two AZD1222 doses relative to day 0 and relative to MenACWY recipients. CD4 TCRs associated with the vaccine covered the entire spike protein, and the dominant responses were in regions 160-218 and 743-854.

According to the study, the label for this sample's time point signals: baseline before first vaccination. The vaccinee samples were drawn from two UK trials, COV001 and COV002, one of which was a single-blind randomized controlled phase 2/3 trial testing AZD1222 (ChAdOx1 nCoV-19) in healthy adults. For TCRbeta chain sequencing, PBMC samples were collected from trial participants at day 0 and at day 28 after the second dose. The CDR3 has 12 amino acids, counting the end cysteine and phenylalanine. The retained sequence is limited to the CDR3, 36 bases, with the frame set at the first base. CDR1 is given as SGHNT and CDR2 as YYREEE, both from the germline V gene (reference sequence). V trim: 7 bases; J trim: 0 bases; unmatched bases: 0. The CDR3 regions of human TCRbeta chains were subjected to immunosequencing. From the authors' description of their analysis: TCRs in the repertoires were matched against a reference library of SARS-CoV-2-specific TCRs that had been generated with the MIRA antigen-specificity platform. Breadth was defined as the fraction of unique TCRs that were SARS-CoV-2-associated. Depth was defined as the fraction of total T cells that were SARS-CoV-2-associated. Using the MIRA data, each spike-specific TCR was mapped to the spike region that the TCR reacts to and placed in a CD4 or CD8 class. Log10-transformed breadth and depth values were compared by one-way ANOVA with Sidak's multiple comparisons tests. TCRdb mirrors the immuneACCESS table, restricted to in-frame sequences. Some clones are absent from its copies; in checked studies, under half trace to an unresolved V gene, and the reason for the others is unknown. That table furnishes V, J and clone size, whereas the DNA furnished D and trimming. This sample is represented by approximately 150,000 clones; nearly 95% of them were singletons. 2.3% of the sample is in the top ten clones.

The source of this sequence is an adult in good health. The chain was built from TRBV5-4 and TRBJ2-5, and 7 bases in between align with TRBD2. Sequences were derived from peripheral blood, sampled on day 0 of AZD1222 vaccination. CDR3 loop: CASGRDQETQYF. The bases read TGTGCCAGCGGGAGGGACCAAGAGACCCAGTACTTC. With all but the CDR3 taken from the reference TRBV5-4 and TRBJ2-5 genes, the full variable domain is: ETGVTQSPTHLIKTRGQQVTLRCSSQSGHNTVSWYQQALGQGPQFIFQYYREEENGRGNFPPRFSGLQFPNYSSELNVNALELDDSALYLCASGRDQETQYFGPGTRLLVL.